Given below is one TCR beta chain in context. Its specificity is not known. Other DNA sequences in this sample translate to the same CDR3. TCRdb keeps only in-frame clones here, not all; method: immunoSEQ multiplex PCR. This table holds 130,000 to 150,000 clones, 91% found once. This record belongs to a study of T cell responses to AZD1222 COVID-19 vaccine. Study-wide results and limits: Repertoire sampling happened only post peak T cell response. Donors skewed white British and female; clonal diversity was possibly underestimated. Vaccine-associated CD4 TCRs spanned spike, dominant at 160-218 and 743-854.

The CDR3 length is 13 residues. Trimming cost V 6 bases and J 1 base, with 9 bases left between them. The chain couples TRBV12-3 or TRBV12-4 to TRBJ1-1, with unresolved D. The starting material was peripheral blood, obtained on day 0 of AZD1222 vaccination. This receptor was obtained from an adult in good health. The CDR3 region is CASRSTGNTEAFF. The CDR3 DNA follows: TGTGCCAGCAGGTCCACCGGGAACACTGAAGCTTTCTTT.